This T cell receptor (beta chain) is from a study of cytomegalovirus exposure and HLA in healthy donors. This clone was seen a few times. PCR primers comprised 60 Vbeta and 13 Jbeta primers. Sequenced by immunoSEQ multiplex PCR; TCRdb stores in-frame clones only, minus some. The table lists 300,000 or so clones, approximately 84% of them singletons, with 1.5% to 2.5% in the top ten. Germline V lookup: CDR1 MNHNS, CDR2 SASEGT. Trimming left V 3 bases short and J 3 bases short, with 10 bases between. The CDR3 covers 14 residues. This TCR derives from a woman aged 40-49 years in good health and CMV-seropositive. This chain uses TRBV6-1 with TRBJ2-3; D gene unclear. The sample comprised PBMCs. CDR3 in amino acids: CASSDLTGTDTQYF. CDR3 sequence (DNA): TGTGCCAGCAGTGACTTAACCGGGACAGATACGCAGTATTTT.